This T cell receptor (beta chain) was identified during a study of esophageal squamous cell carcinoma under preoperative chemotherapy. Background on the study: TCR repertoires were profiled from both peripheral blood T cells and tumor-infiltrating lymphocytes.

Comments on this clonotype: Its antigen is still unknown. One junction end disagrees with the germline gene, perhaps due to a read error.

Noted time point: after preoperative PTX-NDP chemotherapy. Paclitaxel-nedaplatin chemotherapy was given to patients ahead of their surgery. General study points: Paclitaxel-nedaplatin therapy caused immediate, substantial clonotype frequency changes. Tumor-infiltrating lymphocytes showed no significant post-chemotherapy TCR diversity increase, unlike peripheral T cells.

Each CDR3 protein is one row after TCRdb ran MiXCR on the PCR reads. Of some 32,000 distinct CDR3 sequences detected, around 50% appear once; the ten largest clones hold 23%. The length of the CDR3 is 15 residues. Germline CDR1 is SGHVS and CDR2 is FNYEAQ. The clonotype comes from a human donor with esophageal squamous cell carcinoma. The donor label of this sample is uncertain. V is TRBV7-6 and J is TRBJ2-3; weak D call: TRBD2 (7 bases). The DNA matches TRBJ2-7 better at its end, which makes the J call doubtful. Sampling was conducted from a patient given preoperative chemotherapy. The CDR3 region is CARSSAAGAKDTQYF. CDR3 in DNA: TGTGCCCGCAGCTCGGCGGCGGGGGCCAAAGATACGCAGTACTTC.